The T cell receptor beta chain under discussion was sequenced for a study of glioma-infiltrating T cells after dendritic cell vaccination. General study points: Higher TCR clonality did not directly relate to longer survival.

Notes on this clone: Its antigen is not known.

Data came from immunoSEQ multiplex PCR; TCRdb stores just in-frame clones and leaves some out. The sample holds around 58,000 clones, 82% seen once. This receptor was obtained from a human donor with glioblastoma. Sequenced material: blood, taken before dendritic cell vaccination.

This CDR3 reads CASSVGQGWAGELFF. As DNA, the CDR3 is TGTGCCAGCAGCGTAGGACAGGGGTGGGCCGGGGAGCTGTTTTTT. This rearrangement joins TRBV9 to TRBJ2-2; 8 bases align to TRBD1. Germline-derived CDR1 and CDR2 are SGDLS and YYNGEE. The CDR3 loop spans 15 amino acids. Unmatched junction bases numbered 4, after V lost 0 bases and J lost 6 bases.